A selection of T cell receptor beta chains follows, all from one sample in a study of blood T cell repertoires in COVID-19. This table comes from immunoSEQ multiplex PCR, and its TCRdb copy is limited to in-frame clones, with some not included. The top ten hold about 8% of the sample, which has about 46,000 clones, over 80% seen once. Material for sequencing was peripheral blood. The receptors originated from a man aged 45-65 years with acute or convalescent COVID-19. Each CDR3 is given with its conserved first and last residue. A D gene is named only where the DNA matches it firmly. Not all rows give a size; the values are once, few, many and, for expanded clones, a class.

D gene	J gene	clone size	V gene	CDR3 DNA	CDR3 protein
NA	TRBJ1-4	NA	TRBV28	TGTGCCAGCAGTTTAGGGGCAGGGGAAGGTGAAAAACTGTTTTTT	CASSLGAGEGEKLFF
NA	TRBJ2-2	NA	TRBV7-6	TGTGCCAGCAGCTTGGAGCAGACCGGGGAGCTGTTTTTT	CASSLEQTGELFF
NA	TRBJ1-1	NA	TRBV18	TGTGCCAGCTCACCCTTTGGGGGGAGTACCACTGAAGCTTTCTTT	CASSPFGGSTTEAFF
NA	TRBJ1-2	NA	TRBV7-9	TGTGCCAGCAGCTTACCGTCGGGTACTGGCTACACCTTC	CASSLPSGTGYTF
TRBD2	TRBJ2-1	NA	TRBV14	TGTGCCAGCAGCCAGGTTATTAGTTTGGGGACTAGATTCAATGAGCAGTTCTTC	CASSQVISLGTRFNEQFF
TRBD1	TRBJ2-2	NA	TRBV9	TGTGCCAGCAGCGCCCCCAGGACAGGGGCCAGGAACACCGGGGAGCTGTTTTTT	CASSAPRTGARNTGELFF
NA	TRBJ1-4	NA	TRBV19	TGTGCCAGTAGTATGGGGTGGGGCGAAAAACTGTTTTTT	CASSMGWGEKLFF
TRBD1	TRBJ1-1	NA	TRBV9	TGTGCCAGCAGCGTTGGGACAGGCTGGGCGAACACTGAAGCTTTCTTT	CASSVGTGWANTEAFF
TRBD1	TRBJ1-1	NA	TRBV6-1	TGTGCCAGCAGTGAGGGGACAGGGGTTGTTCGCACTGAAGCTTTCTTT	CASSEGTGVVRTEAFF
NA	TRBJ2-3	NA	TRBV20-1	TGCAGTGCTAGTATGGACTCGTCAGATACGCAGTATTTT	CSASMDSSDTQYF
NA	TRBJ1-5	NA	TRBV7-8	TGTGCCAGCAGCTTAGGATACAGCAACCCCAATCAGCCCCAGCATTTT	CASSLGYSNPNQPQHF
NA	TRBJ1-6	NA	TRBV5-6	TGTGCCAGCAGCTTGGTAGCGGCAGGGACACCCCTCCACTTT	CASSLVAAGTPLHF
TRBD2	TRBJ2-5	NA	TRBV2	TGTGCCAGCACCTTGACTAGCGGGGGTCCTAGGGGAGAGACCCAGTACTTC	CASTLTSGGPRGETQYF
TRBD1	TRBJ2-3	NA	TRBV10-3	TGTGCCATCAGTGACCCGGACAGGGCGAGGCAGTATTTT	CAISDPDRARQYF
NA	TRBJ2-2	NA	TRBV24-1	TGTGCCACCATGGGCAGGGCGGTCGGGGAGCTGTTTTTT	CATMGRAVGELFF
TRBD1	TRBJ1-5	few	TRBV7-9	TGTGCCAGCAGCTTAGGGGGACAGGGAAAAAATCAGCCCCAGCATTTT	CASSLGGQGKNQPQHF
NA	TRBJ1-5	NA	TRBV2	TGTGCCAGCACCAAGAGCGGGGGAAATCAGCCCCAGCATTTT	CASTKSGGNQPQHF
NA	TRBJ1-5	few	TRBV2	TGTGCCAGCAGTGACGTGGGCAGGGGATATCAGCCCCAGCATTTT	CASSDVGRGYQPQHF
NA	TRBJ1-2	NA	TRBV4-3	TGCGCCAGCAGCCAAGAACGGGAACAGAGCTATGGCTACACCTTC	CASSQEREQSYGYTF
TRBD2	TRBJ2-1	NA	TRBV6-5	TGTGCCAGCAGACCCCGTCTAGCGGGAGGTGGGGAGCAGTTCTTC	CASRPRLAGGGEQFF
TRBD1	TRBJ2-7	NA	TRBV7-2	TGTGCCAGCGGCATCCAAACGGGACAGGGCGCCTACGAGCAGTACTTC	CASGIQTGQGAYEQYF
NA	TRBJ1-1	NA	TRBV4-3	TGCGCCAGCAGCCAAGAGGTACAGGCTCTCACTGAAGCTTTCTTT	CASSQEVQALTEAFF
NA	TRBJ2-7	NA	TRBV18	TGTGCCAGCTCACCGTTATCGGGACAATCCTACGAGCAGTACTTC	CASSPLSGQSYEQYF
NA	TRBJ2-7	NA	TRBV11-1	TGTGCCAGCAGCCATCCCGGGGGTGCTGCCTACGAGCAGTACTTC	CASSHPGGAAYEQYF
TRBD2	TRBJ2-1	NA	TRBV2	TGTGCCAGCAGCTATGTGTTAGCGGGGGACGCAGGGTTCTTC	CASSYVLAGDAGFF
TRBD1	TRBJ1-3	NA	TRBV15	TGTGCCACCAGCAGAGATGGGACAGGGGACTTCTCTGGAAACACCATATATTTT	CATSRDGTGDFSGNTIYF
NA	TRBJ2-2	NA	TRBV7-2	TGTGCCAGCAGCTCCGGGGTCGGTGGGATCACCGGGGAGCTGTTTTTT	CASSSGVGGITGELFF
TRBD2	TRBJ2-7	NA	TRBV30	TGTGCCTGGACTAGGACTAGCGGGGTTTCCTACGAGCAGTACTTC	CAWTRTSGVSYEQYF
TRBD2	TRBJ2-1	NA	TRBV7-2	TGTGCCAGCAGCCCCCCCGGACTAGCGGGGTTTCGAGAGCAGTTCTTC	CASSPPGLAGFREQFF
NA	TRBJ1-5	NA	TRBV19	TGTGCCAGTAGTATACGAAGGCCCAGCGATCAGCCCCAGCATTTT	CASSIRRPSDQPQHF
NA	TRBJ1-2	NA	TRBV12-3/TRBV12-4	TGTGCCAGCAGTTTGGTTGGGCTTCGAGGCTACACCTTC	CASSLVGLRGYTF
NA	TRBJ1-1	NA	TRBV27	TGTGCCAGCAGTTGGCAGGTGAACACTGAAGCTTTCTTT	CASSWQVNTEAFF
NA	TRBJ1-3	NA	TRBV9	TGTGCCAGCAGCGTCGGCGGCCTCTCTGGAAACACCATATATTTT	CASSVGGLSGNTIYF
TRBD1	TRBJ2-1	NA	TRBV7-3	TGTGCCAGCAGCCTTGAACCGGGACAGGGGGCGAATGAGCAGTTCTTC	CASSLEPGQGANEQFF
NA	TRBJ2-5	NA	TRBV29-1	TGCAGCGTTGAGTCTATCCAAGAGACCCAGTACTTC	CSVESIQETQYF
NA	TRBJ1-2	NA	TRBV14	TGTGCCAGCAGCCAAAGTAACAGGAGACCCTATGGCTACACCTTC	CASSQSNRRPYGYTF
NA	TRBJ2-3	NA	TRBV11-2	TGTGCCAGCAGCTTACTGCGGAAGCCGGGAGATACGCAGTATTTT	CASSLLRKPGDTQYF
TRBD2	TRBJ2-1	once	TRBV24-1	TGTGCCACCAGTGATCCCAATCGACTAGCGGGGCAGTCCTACAATGAGCAGTTCTTC	CATSDPNRLAGQSYNEQFF
TRBD1	TRBJ2-1	once	TRBV30	TGTGCCTGGAGTCGAGGACAGGGGGACAATGAGCAGTTCTTC	CAWSRGQGDNEQFF
TRBD1	TRBJ2-6	NA	TRBV7-7	TGTGCCAGCAGCTTAGCTAGGACAGGGGAGGCTGGGGCCAACGTCCTGACTTTC	CASSLARTGEAGANVLTF
NA	TRBJ1-4	NA	TRBV19	TGTGCCAGTAGTCATGGGTTCAGGGTGGGTGAAAAACTGTTTTTT	CASSHGFRVGEKLFF
NA	TRBJ2-5	once	TRBV2	TGTGCCAGCAGTATGGAGTCCACCCGGTTGGAGACCCAGTACTTC	CASSMESTRLETQYF
TRBD1	TRBJ1-4	NA	TRBV5-1	TGCGCCAGCAGCCCCGGACAGGGGGTTGAAAAACTGTTTTTT	CASSPGQGVEKLFF
TRBD2	TRBJ2-1	NA	TRBV18	TGTGCCAGCTCAACTCAGGGGACTAGCGGCTACAATGAGCAGTTCTTC	CASSTQGTSGYNEQFF
NA	TRBJ1-1	NA	TRBV5-1	TGCGCCAGCAGCTTGGAACAGGACACTGAAGCTTTCTTT	CASSLEQDTEAFF
NA	TRBJ2-2	NA	TRBV6-5	TGTGCCAGCAGTCTGGAAAGGAGCGGGGAGCTGTTTTTT	CASSLERSGELFF
TRBD1	TRBJ2-7	NA	TRBV6-5	TGTGCCAGCAGTCTAGGGGGCCAATCGTACGAGCAGTACTTC	CASSLGGQSYEQYF
NA	TRBJ1-5	NA	TRBV28	TGTGCCAGCAGTCCAGGGCCCCATCAGCCCCAGCATTTT	CASSPGPHQPQHF
TRBD1	TRBJ2-2	NA	TRBV9	TGTGCCAGCAGCCGAGAAGGACAGGGAGCCGCCGGGGAGCTGTTTTTT	CASSREGQGAAGELFF
NA	TRBJ2-3	NA	TRBV9	TGTGCCAGCAGCGCAGAAGTAGGGCTAGGAGGGGCGGATACGCAGTATTTT	CASSAEVGLGGADTQYF
TRBD2	TRBJ2-3	NA	TRBV11-2	TGTGCCAGCAGCTTAAGGACTAGCGGGGCGGATACGCAGTATTTT	CASSLRTSGADTQYF
NA	TRBJ2-3	NA	TRBV7-2	TGTGCCAGCAGCTTGGGGGCGAGTTGGGGTCCAGATACGCAGTATTTT	CASSLGASWGPDTQYF
TRBD2	TRBJ2-2	NA	TRBV9	TGTGCCAGCAGCGCCCGAGGGGTAGCGGGGGGAGTCGGGGAGCTGTTTTTT	CASSARGVAGGVGELFF
NA	TRBJ1-2	NA	TRBV2	TGTGCCAGCAGTGAAGACCGGTCTAACTATGGCTACACCTTC	CASSEDRSNYGYTF
NA	TRBJ2-5	few	TRBV6-6	TGTGCCAGCAGTTACGGCAGTACAACTAAAGAGACCCAGTACTTC	CASSYGSTTKETQYF
NA	TRBJ1-3	NA	TRBV5-6	TGTGCCAGCAGCTATACAGGGTCTGGAAACACCATATATTTT	CASSYTGSGNTIYF
NA	TRBJ1-3	NA	TRBV6-5	TGTGCCAGCAGTTACTCGAGAGCCCGGCAGGGGCACACCATATATTTT	CASSYSRARQGHTIYF
NA	TRBJ1-2	NA	TRBV27	TGTGCCAGCAGTTTATCGTGGGTACAGGGCTCAGGGTACACCTTC	CASSLSWVQGSGYTF
TRBD1	TRBJ2-1	NA	TRBV14	TGTGCCAGCAGCCCCGCCCCCGGGACAGGGAAACACAATGAGCAGTTCTTC	CASSPAPGTGKHNEQFF